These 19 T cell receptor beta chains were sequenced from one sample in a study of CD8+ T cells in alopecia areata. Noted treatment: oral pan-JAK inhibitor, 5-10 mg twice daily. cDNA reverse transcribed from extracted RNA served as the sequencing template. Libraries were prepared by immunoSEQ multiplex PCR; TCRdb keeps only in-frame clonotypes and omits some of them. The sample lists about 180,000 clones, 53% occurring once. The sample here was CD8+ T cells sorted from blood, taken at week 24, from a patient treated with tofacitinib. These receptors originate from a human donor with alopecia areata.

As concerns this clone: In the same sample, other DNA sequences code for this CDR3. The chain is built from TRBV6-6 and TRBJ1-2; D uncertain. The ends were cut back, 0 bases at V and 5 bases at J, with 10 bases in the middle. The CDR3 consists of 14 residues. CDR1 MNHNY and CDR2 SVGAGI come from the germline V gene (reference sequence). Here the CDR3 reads CASSYSEGGYGYTF. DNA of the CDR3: TGTGCCAGCAGTTACTCGGAGGGTGGTTATGGCTACACCTTC.

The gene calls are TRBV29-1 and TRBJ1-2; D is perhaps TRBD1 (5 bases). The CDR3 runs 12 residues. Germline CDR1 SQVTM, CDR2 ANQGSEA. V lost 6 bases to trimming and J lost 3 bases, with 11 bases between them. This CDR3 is CSVGGADYGYTF. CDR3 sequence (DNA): TGCAGCGTCGGTGGGGCCGACTATGGCTACACCTTC. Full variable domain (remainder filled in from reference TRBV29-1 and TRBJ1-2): SAVISQKPSRDICQRGTSLTIQCQVDSQVTMMFWYRQQPGQSLTLIATANQGSEATYESGFVIDKFPISRPNLTFSTLTVSNMSPEDSSIYLCSVGGADYGYTFGSGTRLTVV.

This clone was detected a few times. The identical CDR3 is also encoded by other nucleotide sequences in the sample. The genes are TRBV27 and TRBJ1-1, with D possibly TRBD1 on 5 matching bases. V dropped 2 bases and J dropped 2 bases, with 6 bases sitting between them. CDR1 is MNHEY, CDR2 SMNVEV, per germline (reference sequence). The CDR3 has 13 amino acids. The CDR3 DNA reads TGTGCCAGCAGTTTAGGGGGAAACACTGAAGCTTTCTTT. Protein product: CASSLGGNTEAFF.

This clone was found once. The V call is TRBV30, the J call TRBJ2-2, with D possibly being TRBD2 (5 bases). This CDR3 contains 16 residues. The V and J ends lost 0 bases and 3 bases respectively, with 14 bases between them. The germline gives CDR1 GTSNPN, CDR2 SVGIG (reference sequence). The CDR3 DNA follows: TGTGCCTGGAGTGTATTGCGGGCAACGGACACCGGGGAGCTGTTTTTT. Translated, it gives CAWSVLRATDTGELFF.

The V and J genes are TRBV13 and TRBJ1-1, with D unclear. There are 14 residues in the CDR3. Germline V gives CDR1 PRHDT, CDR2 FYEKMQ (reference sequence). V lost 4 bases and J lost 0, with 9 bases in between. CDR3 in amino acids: CASSSGRMNTEAFF. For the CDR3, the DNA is TGTGCCAGCAGCTCCGGGCGGATGAACACTGAAGCTTTCTTT.

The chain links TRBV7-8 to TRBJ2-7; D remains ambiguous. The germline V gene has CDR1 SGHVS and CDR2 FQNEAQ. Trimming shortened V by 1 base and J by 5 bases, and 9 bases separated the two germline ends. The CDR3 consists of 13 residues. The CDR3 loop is CASSLGRVDEQYF. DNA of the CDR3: TGTGCCAGCAGCTTAGGTAGGGTGGACGAGCAGTACTTC.

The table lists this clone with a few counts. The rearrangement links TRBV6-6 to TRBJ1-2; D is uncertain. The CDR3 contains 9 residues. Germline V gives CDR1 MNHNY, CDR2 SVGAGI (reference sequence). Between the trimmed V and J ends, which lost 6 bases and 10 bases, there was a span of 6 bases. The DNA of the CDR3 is TGTGCCAGCAGAGAGCCCTACACCTTC. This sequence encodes CASREPYTF.

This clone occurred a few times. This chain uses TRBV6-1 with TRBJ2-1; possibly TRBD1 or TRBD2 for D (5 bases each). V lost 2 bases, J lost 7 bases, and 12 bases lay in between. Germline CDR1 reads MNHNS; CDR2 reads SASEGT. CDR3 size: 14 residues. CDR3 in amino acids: CASSETGPGNEQFF. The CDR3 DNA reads TGTGCCAGCAGTGAAACGGGGCCGGGGAATGAGCAGTTCTTC.

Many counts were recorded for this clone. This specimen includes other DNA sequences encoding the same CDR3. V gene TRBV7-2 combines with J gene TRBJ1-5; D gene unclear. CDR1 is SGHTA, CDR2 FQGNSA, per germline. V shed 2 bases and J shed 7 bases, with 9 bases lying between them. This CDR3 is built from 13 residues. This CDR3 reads CASSLSPSQPQHF. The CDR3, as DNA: TGTGCCAGCAGCTTATCGCCTTCGCAGCCCCAGCATTTT. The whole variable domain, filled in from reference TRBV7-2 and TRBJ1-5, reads GAGVSQSPSNKVTEKGKDVELRCDPISGHTALYWYRQSLGQGLEFLIYFQGNSAPDKSGLPSDRFSAERTGGSVSTLTIQRTQQEDSAVYLCASSLSPSQPQHFGDGTRLSIL.

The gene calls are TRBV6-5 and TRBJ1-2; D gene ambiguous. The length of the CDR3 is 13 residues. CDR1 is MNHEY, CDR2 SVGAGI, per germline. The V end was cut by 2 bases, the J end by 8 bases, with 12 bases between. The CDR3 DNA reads TGTGCCAGCAGTTACACGAAGGGATCGGGCTACACCTTC. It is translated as CASSYTKGSGYTF.

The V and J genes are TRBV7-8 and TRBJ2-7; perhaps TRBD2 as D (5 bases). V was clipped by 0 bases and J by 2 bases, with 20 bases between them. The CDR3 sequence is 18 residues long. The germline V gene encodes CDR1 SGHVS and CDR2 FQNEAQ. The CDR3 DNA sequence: TGTGCCAGCAGCTTAGCCCCAAGCAGCGGTTTTTTAACCTACGAGCAGTACTTC. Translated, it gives CASSLAPSSGFLTYEQYF.

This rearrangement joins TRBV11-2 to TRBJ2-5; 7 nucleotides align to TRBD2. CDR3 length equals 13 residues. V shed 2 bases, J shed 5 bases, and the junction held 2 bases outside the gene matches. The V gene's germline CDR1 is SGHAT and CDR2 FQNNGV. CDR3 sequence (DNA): TGTGCCAGCAGCTTACCGGGAGGCGAGACCCAGTACTTC. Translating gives CASSLPGGETQYF.

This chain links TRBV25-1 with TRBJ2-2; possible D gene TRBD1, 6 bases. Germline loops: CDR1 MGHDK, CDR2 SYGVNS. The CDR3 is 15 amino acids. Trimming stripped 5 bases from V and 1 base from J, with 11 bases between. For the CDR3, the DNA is TGTGCCAGCAGTCGACAGGAACTGAACACCGGGGAGCTGTTTTTT. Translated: CASSRQELNTGELFF.

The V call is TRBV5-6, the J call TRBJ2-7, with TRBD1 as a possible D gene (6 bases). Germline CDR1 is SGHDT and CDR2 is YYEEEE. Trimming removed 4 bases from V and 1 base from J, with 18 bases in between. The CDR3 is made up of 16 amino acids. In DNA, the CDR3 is TGTGCCAGCAGCCCTCCACCCCGACAGGAGTCCTACGAGCAGTACTTC. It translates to CASSPPPRQESYEQYF.

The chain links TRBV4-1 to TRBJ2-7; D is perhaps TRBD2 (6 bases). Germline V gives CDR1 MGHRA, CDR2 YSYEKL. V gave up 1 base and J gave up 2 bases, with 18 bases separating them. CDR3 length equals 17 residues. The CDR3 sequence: CASSQAMEGQRTYEQYF. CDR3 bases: TGCGCCAGCAGCCAAGCGATGGAGGGCCAGAGGACCTACGAGCAGTACTTC.

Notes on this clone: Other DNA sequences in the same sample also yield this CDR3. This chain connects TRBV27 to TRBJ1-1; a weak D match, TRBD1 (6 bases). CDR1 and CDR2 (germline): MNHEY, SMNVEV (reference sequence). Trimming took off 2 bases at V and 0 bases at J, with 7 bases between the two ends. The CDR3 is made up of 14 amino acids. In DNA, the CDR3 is TGTGCCAGCAGTTTAGCAGGGGTGAACACTGAAGCTTTCTTT. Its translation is CASSLAGVNTEAFF.

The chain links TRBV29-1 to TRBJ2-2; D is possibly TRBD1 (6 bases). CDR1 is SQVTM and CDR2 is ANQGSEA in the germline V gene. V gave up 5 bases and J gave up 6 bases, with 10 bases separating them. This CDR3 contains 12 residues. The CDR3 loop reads CSVSGVAGELFF. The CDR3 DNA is TGCAGCGTTTCAGGGGTGGCCGGGGAGCTGTTTTTT.

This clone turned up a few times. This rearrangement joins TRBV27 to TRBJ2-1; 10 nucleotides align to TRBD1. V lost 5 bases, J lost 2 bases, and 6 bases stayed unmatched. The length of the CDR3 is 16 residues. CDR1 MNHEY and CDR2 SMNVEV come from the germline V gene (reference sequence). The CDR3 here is CASSPRTGGTYNEQFF. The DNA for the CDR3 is TGTGCCAGCAGTCCGAGGACAGGGGGAACCTACAATGAGCAGTTCTTC.

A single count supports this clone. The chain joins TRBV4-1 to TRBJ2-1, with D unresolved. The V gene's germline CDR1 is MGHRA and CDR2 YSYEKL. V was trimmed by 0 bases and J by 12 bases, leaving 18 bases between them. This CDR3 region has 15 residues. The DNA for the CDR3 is TGCGCCAGCAGCCAAGATCGCAACCGATACGATGGGCAGTTCTTC. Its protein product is CASSQDRNRYDGQFF.